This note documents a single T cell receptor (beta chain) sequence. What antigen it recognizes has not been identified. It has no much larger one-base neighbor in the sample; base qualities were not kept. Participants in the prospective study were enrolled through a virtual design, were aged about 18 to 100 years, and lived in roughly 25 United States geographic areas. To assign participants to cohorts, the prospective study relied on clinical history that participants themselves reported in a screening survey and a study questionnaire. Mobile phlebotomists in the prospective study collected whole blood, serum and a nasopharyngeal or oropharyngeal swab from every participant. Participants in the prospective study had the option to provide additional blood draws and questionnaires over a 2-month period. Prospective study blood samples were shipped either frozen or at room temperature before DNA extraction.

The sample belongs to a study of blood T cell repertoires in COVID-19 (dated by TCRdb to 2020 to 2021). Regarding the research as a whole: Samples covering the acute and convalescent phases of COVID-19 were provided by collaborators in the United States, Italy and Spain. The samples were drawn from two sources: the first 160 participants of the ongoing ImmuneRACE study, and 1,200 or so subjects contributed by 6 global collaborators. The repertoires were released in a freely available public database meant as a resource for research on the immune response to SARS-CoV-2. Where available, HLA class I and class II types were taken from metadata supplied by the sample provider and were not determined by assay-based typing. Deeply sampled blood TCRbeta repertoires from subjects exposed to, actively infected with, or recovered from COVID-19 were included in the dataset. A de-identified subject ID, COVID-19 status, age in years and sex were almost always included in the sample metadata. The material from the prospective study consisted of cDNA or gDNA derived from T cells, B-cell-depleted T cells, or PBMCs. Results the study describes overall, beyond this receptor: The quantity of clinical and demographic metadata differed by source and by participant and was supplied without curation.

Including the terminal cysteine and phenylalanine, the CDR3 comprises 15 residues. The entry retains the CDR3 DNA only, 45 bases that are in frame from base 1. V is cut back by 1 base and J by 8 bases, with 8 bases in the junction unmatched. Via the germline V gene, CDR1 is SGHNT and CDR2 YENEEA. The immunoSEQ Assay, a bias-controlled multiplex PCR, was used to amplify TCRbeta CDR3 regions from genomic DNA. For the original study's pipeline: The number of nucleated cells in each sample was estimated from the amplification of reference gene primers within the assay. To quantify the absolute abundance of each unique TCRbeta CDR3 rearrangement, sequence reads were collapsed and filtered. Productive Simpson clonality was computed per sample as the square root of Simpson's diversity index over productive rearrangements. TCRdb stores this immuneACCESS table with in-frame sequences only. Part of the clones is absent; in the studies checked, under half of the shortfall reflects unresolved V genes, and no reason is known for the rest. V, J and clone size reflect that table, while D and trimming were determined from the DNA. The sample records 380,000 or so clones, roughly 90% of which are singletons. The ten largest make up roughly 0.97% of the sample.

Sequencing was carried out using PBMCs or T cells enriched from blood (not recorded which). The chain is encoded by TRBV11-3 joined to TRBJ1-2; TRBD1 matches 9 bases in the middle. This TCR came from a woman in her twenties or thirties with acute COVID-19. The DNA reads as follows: TGTGCCAGCAGCTTAGGCGGACAGGGGTTCGACGGCTACACCTTC. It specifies CASSLGGQGFDGYTF. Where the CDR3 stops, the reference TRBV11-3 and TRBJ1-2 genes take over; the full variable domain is EAGVVQSPRYKIIEKKQPVAFWCNPISGHNTLYWYLQNLGQGPELLIRYENEEAVDDSQLPKDRFSAERLKGVDSTLKIQPAELGDSAVYLCASSLGGQGFDGYTFGSGTRLTVV.